These 7 T cell receptor beta chains were all obtained from the same sample, sequenced in a study of CD8 T cells in Susac syndrome. An amount of RNA that ranged from roughly 0.45 to 1 ug was reverse transcribed with random hexamers. In TCRdb, the immunoSEQ multiplex PCR reads were re-called with MiXCR into one record per CDR3 protein. The repertoire holds some 190,000 distinct CDR3 sequences, with roughly 94% as singletons. The sample taken for sequencing was CD4+ T cells from PBMCs. These receptors were collected from a human donor in good health.

The chain carries TRBV3-1 and TRBJ2-7; TRBD2 might be the D (6 bases). CDR1 is LGHDT, CDR2 YNNKEL, per germline (reference sequence). The CDR3 covers 14 residues. Trimming pared 2 bases from V and 6 bases from J, leaving 14 bases between. The chain's CDR3 is CASSQTTSSREQYV. The CDR3 DNA sequence: TGTGCCAGCAGCCAAACGACTAGTTCACGCGAGCAGTACGTC.

This chain connects TRBV12-3 or TRBV12-4 to TRBJ2-5; 7 bases map to TRBD1. The V and J ends lost 5 bases and 2 bases, in that order; junction bases with no gene match: 8. The CDR3 totals 15 residues. CDR3 loop: CASSRGQVGQETQYF. CDR3 coding DNA: TGTGCCAGCAGTCGAGGACAGGTTGGGCAAGAGACCCAGTACTTC.

This clonotype has just one count. This sequence joins TRBV23-1 and TRBJ2-4; 7 bases map to TRBD1. TRBV23-1 is reported as an ORF; its role is uncertain. The V and J ends lost 4 bases and 0 bases, in that order; junction bases with no gene match: 9. This CDR3 comprises 17 residues. The CDR3 sequence: CASSPLTGVLAKNIQYF. As DNA, the CDR3 is TGCGCCAGCAGTCCCCTAACAGGGGTCCTAGCCAAAAACATTCAGTACTTC.

This sequence joins TRBV29-1 and TRBJ1-4; no clear D. CDR3 length equals 13 residues. The ends were cut back, 7 bases at V and 8 bases at J, with 17 bases in the middle. CDR1 SQVTM and CDR2 ANQGSEA come from the germline V gene. In DNA form, the CDR3 reads TGCAGCGCCGCGGCCTGGGTTGACGAAAAACTGTTTTTT. Amino acid sequence: CSAAAWVDEKLFF.

This clonotype has just one count. The J gene is TRBJ1-5, the V gene TRBV12-3 or TRBV12-4; D uncertain. Trimming took off 4 bases at V and 1 base at J, with 8 bases between the two ends. This CDR3 is 14 amino acids long. CDR3 region: CASSWLGSNQPQHF. The CDR3 DNA follows: TGTGCCAGCAGTTGGCTAGGCAGCAATCAGCCCCAGCATTTT.

This chain uses TRBV27 with TRBJ1-5; 8 bases map to TRBD1. V gave up 6 bases and J gave up 5 bases; unmatched junction bases: 12. This CDR3 has 16 residues. Germline CDR1 reads MNHEY; CDR2 reads SMNVEV (reference sequence). CDR3 sequence reads: CASRLITGGNDQPQHF. Written as DNA, the CDR3 is TGTGCCAGCAGGCTCATCACAGGGGGAAACGATCAGCCCCAGCATTTT.

This rearrangement joins TRBV29-1 to TRBJ2-1; D may be TRBD2 (6 bases). V gave up 4 bases and J gave up 2 bases, with 9 bases separating them. The germline CDR1 and CDR2 sequences are SQVTM and ANQGSEA. The CDR3 sequence is 13 residues long. The CDR3 region is CSVGGGPYNEQFF. In nucleotides, the CDR3 is TGCAGCGTTGGAGGAGGGCCCTACAATGAGCAGTTCTTC.